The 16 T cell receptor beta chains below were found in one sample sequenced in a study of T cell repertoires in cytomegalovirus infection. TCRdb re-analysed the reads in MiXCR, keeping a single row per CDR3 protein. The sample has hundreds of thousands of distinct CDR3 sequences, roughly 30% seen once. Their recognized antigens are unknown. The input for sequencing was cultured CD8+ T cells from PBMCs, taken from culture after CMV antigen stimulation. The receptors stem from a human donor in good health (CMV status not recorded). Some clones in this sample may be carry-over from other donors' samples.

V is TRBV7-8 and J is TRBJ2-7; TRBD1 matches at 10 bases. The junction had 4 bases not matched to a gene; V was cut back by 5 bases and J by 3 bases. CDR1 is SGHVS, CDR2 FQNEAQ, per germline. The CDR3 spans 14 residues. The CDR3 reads CASSTRTGGYEQYV. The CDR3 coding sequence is TGTGCCAGCAGCACTCGGACAGGGGGCTACGAGCAGTACGTC.

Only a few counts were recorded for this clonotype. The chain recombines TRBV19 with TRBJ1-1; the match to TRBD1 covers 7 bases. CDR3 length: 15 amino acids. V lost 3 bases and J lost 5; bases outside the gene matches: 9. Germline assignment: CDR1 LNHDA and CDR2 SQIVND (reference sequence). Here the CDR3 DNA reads TGTGCCAGTAGTATTTTTCTCGACAGGGAGACTGAAGCTTTCTTT. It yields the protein CASSIFLDRETEAFF.

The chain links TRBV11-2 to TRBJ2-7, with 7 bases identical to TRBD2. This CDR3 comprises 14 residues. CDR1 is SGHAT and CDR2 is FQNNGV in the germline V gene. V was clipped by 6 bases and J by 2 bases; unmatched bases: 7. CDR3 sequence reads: CASSIGLGTYEQYF. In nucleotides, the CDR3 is TGTGCCAGCAGTATCGGACTAGGAACCTACGAGCAGTACTTC.

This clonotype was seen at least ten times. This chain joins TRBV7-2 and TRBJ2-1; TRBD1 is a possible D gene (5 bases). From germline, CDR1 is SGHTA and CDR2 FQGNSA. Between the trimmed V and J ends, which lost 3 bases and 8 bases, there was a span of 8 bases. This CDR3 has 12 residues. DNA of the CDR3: TGTGCCAGCAGCTTTACAGGCTATGAGCAGTTCTTC. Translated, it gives CASSFTGYEQFF.

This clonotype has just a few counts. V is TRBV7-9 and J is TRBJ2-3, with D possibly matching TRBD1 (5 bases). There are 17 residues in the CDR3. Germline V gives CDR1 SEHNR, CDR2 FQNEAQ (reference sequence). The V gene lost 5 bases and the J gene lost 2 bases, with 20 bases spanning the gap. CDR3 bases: TGTGCCAGCAGCGGCCTAAACAGGCCACGCTCCACAGATACGCAGTATTTT. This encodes CASSGLNRPRSTDTQYF.

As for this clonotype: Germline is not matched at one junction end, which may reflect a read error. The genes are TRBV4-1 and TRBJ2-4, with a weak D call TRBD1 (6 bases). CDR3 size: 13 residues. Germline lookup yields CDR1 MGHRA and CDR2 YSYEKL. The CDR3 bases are TGCGCCAGCAGCCAAGATCTAAAGGACAGCCCGACCTTC. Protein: CASSQDLKDSPTF.

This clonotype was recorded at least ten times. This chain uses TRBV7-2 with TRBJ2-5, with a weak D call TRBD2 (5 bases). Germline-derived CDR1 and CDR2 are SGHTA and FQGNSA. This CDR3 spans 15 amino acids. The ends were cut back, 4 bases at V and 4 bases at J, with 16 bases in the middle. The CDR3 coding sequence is TGTGCCAGCAGCTACACGACGAGGGTTGGAGAGACCCAGTACTTC. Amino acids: CASSYTTRVGETQYF.

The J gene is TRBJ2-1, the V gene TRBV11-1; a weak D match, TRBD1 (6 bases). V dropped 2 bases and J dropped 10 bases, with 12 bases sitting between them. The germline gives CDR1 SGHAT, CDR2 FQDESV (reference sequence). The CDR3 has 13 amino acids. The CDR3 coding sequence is TGTGCCAGCAGCTTATGGCAGGGGATCGAGCAGTTCTTC. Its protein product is CASSLWQGIEQFF.

This CDR3 is CASSYSSRGHNEQFF. As DNA, the CDR3 is TGTGCCAGCAGTTACTCCTCTAGGGGGCACAATGAGCAGTTCTTC. The chain has TRBV6-5 and TRBJ2-1; TRBD1 agrees at 7 bases. The V gene end was trimmed by 0 bases and the J gene end by 5 bases; junction bases not matched to a gene: 4. The CDR3 consists of 15 residues. Looked up from germline, CDR1 is MNHEY and CDR2 is SVGAGI.

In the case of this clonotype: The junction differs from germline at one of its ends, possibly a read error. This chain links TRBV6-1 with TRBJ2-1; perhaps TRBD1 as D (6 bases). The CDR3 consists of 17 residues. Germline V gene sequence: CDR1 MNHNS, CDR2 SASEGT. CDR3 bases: TGTGCCAGCAGTGAAGGAGCGAACAGGGACCTCTACAATGGGCAGTTCTTC. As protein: CASSEGANRDLYNGQFF.

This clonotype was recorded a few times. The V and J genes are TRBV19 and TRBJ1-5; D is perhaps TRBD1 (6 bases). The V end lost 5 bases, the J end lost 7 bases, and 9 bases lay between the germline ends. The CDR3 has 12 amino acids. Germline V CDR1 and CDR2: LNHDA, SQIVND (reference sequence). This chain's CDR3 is CASSERGQPQHF. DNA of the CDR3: TGTGCCAGTAGTGAGAGGGGGCAGCCCCAGCATTTT.

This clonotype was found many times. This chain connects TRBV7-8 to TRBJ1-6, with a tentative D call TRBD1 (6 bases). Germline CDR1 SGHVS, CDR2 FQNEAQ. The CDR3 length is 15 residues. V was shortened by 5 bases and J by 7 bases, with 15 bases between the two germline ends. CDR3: CASSPSRDKNSPLHF. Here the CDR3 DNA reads TGTGCCAGCAGCCCGTCCCGGGACAAAAATTCACCCCTCCACTTT.

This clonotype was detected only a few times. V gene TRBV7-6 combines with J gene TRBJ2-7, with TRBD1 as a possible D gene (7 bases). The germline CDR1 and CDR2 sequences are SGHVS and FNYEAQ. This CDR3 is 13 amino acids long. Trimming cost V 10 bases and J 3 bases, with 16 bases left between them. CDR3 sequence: CATGGTEDYEQYF. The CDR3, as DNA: TGTGCCACCGGCGGGACAGAGGACTACGAGCAGTACTTC. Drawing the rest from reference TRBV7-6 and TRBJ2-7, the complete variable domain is GAGVSQSPRYKVTKRGQDVALRCDPISGHVSLYWYRQALGQGPEFLTYFNYEAQQDKSGLPNDRFSAERPEGSISTLTIQRTEQRDSAMYRCATGGTEDYEQYFGPGTRLTVT.

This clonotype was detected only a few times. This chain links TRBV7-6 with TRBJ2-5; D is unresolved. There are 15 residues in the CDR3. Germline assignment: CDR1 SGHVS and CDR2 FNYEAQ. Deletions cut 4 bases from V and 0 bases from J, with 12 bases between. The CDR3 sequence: CASSSPRHHQETQYF. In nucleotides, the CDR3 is TGTGCCAGCAGCTCCCCTCGGCACCACCAAGAGACCCAGTACTTC.

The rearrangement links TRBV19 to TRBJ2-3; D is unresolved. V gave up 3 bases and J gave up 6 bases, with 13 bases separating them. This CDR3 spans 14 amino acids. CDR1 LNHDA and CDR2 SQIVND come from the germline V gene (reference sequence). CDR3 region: CASSIDRAVDTQYF. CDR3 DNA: TGTGCCAGTAGTATTGATAGGGCGGTGGATACGCAGTATTTT.

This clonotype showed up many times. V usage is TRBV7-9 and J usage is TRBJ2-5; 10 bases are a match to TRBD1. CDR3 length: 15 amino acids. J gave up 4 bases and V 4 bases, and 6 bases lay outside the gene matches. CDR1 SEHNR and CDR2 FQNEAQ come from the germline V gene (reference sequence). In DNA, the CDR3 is TGTGCCAGCAGCTCCAGGACAGGGGGGACAGAGACCCAGTACTTC. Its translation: CASSSRTGGTETQYF. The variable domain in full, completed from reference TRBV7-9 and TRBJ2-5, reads DTGVSQNPRHKITKRGQNVTFRCDPISEHNRLYWYRQTLGQGPEFLTYFQNEAQLEKSRLLSDRFSAERPKGSFSTLEIQRTEQGDSAMYLCASSSRTGGTETQYFGPGTRLLVL.